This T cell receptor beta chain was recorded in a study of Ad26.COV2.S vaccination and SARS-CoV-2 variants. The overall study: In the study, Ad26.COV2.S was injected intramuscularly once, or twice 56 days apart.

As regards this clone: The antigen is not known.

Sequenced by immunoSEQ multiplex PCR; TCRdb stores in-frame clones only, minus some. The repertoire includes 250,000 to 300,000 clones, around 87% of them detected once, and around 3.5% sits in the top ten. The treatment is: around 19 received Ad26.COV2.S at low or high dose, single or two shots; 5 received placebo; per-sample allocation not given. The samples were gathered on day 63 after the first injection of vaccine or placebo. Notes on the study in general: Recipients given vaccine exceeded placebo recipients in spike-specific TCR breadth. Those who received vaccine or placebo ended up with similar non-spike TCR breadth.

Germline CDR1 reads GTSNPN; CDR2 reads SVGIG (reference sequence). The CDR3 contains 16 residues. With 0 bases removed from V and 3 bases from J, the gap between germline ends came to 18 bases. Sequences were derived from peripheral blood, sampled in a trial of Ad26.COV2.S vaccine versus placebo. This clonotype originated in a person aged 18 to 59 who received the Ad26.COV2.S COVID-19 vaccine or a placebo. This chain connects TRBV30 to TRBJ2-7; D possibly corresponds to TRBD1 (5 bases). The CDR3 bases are TGTGCCTGGAGTGTAACCTATGGACACTTAAGCTACGAGCAGTACTTC. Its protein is CAWSVTYGHLSYEQYF.